This is a list of T cell receptor beta chains from one sample in a study of cytomegalovirus exposure and HLA in healthy donors. Sequencing was performed with immunoSEQ multiplex PCR; in TCRdb, only in-frame clones are kept and a portion is missing. The sample holds 170,000 or so clones, more than 60% seen once. The sample comprised PBMCs. These receptors came from a woman aged 45-65 years in good health and CMV-seropositive. The CDR3 runs from the conserved cysteine through the conserved F or W. The D gene is left open where the match is weak. The size of a clone is reported for some rows only, either as once, few or many, or as a class for expanded clones.

d_call,clone_size,cdr3_length,v_call,j_call,cdr3_aa,cdr3_nt
.,few,13,TRBV7-2,TRBJ2-1,CASSFKSYNEQFF,TGTGCCAGCAGCTTTAAATCCTACAATGAGCAGTTCTTC
TRBD1,.,15,TRBV19,TRBJ1-1,CASSIYGQGVTEAFF,TGTGCCAGTAGTATCTACGGACAGGGCGTCACTGAAGCTTTCTTT
.,.,14,TRBV9,TRBJ1-2,CASSEGRPGYGYTF,TGTGCCAGCAGCGAAGGCAGGCCAGGCTATGGCTACACCTTC
TRBD2,.,15,TRBV5-4,TRBJ2-3,CASSPLGGRADTQYF,TGTGCCAGCAGCCCCCTAGGAGGGAGGGCAGATACGCAGTATTTT
TRBD1,.,15,TRBV6-5,TRBJ1-2,CASSPWDRGGYGYTF,TGTGCCAGCAGCCCCTGGGACAGGGGAGGATATGGCTACACCTTC
TRBD2,.,16,TRBV5-1,TRBJ2-3,CASSLASGGGTDTQYF,TGCGCCAGCAGCTTGGCTAGCGGGGGGGGCACAGATACGCAGTATTTT
.,.,13,TRBV30,TRBJ2-6,CAWTRGLGNGLTF,TGTGCCTGGACGAGGGGGTTGGGCAACGGCCTGACTTTC
TRBD1,few,13,TRBV2,TRBJ1-1,CASTTDRDTEAFF,TGTGCCAGCACTACGGACAGGGACACTGAAGCTTTCTTT
.,.,15,TRBV7-9,TRBJ2-2,CASTAGAANTGELFF,TGTGCCAGCACCGCAGGGGCAGCGAACACCGGGGAGCTGTTTTTT
TRBD1,.,15,TRBV11-3,TRBJ2-2,CASSLRTGDTGELFF,TGTGCCAGCAGCTTAAGGACAGGGGATACCGGGGAGCTGTTTTTT
TRBD2,.,15,TRBV2,TRBJ2-7,CASTRELAGANEQYF,TGTGCCAGCACCCGAGAACTAGCGGGAGCCAACGAGCAGTACTTC
TRBD1,.,16,TRBV15,TRBJ2-5,CATSRRRDSQQETQYF,TGTGCCACCAGCAGGCGTCGGGACAGCCAACAAGAGACCCAGTACTTC
TRBD1,.,13,TRBV6-1,TRBJ1-6,CASRSRDSSPLHF,TGTGCCAGCAGAAGTAGGGACAGTTCACCCCTCCACTTT
TRBD1,.,16,TRBV7-2,TRBJ2-5,CASSLVTGGNGETQYF,TGTGCCAGCAGCTTAGTAACAGGGGGCAACGGGGAGACCCAGTACTTC
.,.,14,TRBV10-3,TRBJ1-1,CAISGAGDDTEAFF,TGTGCCATCAGTGGCGCAGGGGACGACACTGAAGCTTTCTTT
.,.,14,TRBV2,TRBJ1-3,CASSGGADGNTIYF,TGTGCCAGCAGTGGTGGGGCAGACGGAAACACCATATATTTT
.,.,13,TRBV30,TRBJ2-3,CAWSGALSDTQYF,TGTGCCTGGAGTGGGGCTCTTTCGGATACGCAGTATTTT
.,.,14,TRBV23-1,TRBJ1-1,CASSQKNQGTEAFF,TGCGCCAGCAGTCAAAAAAACCAGGGAACTGAAGCTTTCTTT
TRBD1,.,14,TRBV7-9,TRBJ1-3,CASSPGQAGNTIYF,TGTGCCAGCAGCCCCGGACAGGCTGGAAACACCATATATTTT
TRBD1,few,15,TRBV7-9,TRBJ2-6,CASSETTGVTNVLTF,TGTGCCAGCAGCGAGACAACAGGGGTGACCAACGTCCTGACTTTC
TRBD2,once,12,TRBV30,TRBJ2-1,CAWSVRGLGQFF,TGTGCCTGGAGTGTACGAGGACTAGGCCAGTTCTTC
.,.,15,TRBV27,TRBJ2-2,CASRPGGGYTGELFF,TGTGCCAGCAGGCCTGGGGGCGGGTACACCGGGGAGCTGTTTTTT
TRBD1,.,13,TRBV7-3,TRBJ2-4,CASSSGTGTVQYF,TGTGCCAGCAGCTCCGGGACAGGCACCGTTCAGTACTTC
.,few,15,TRBV27,TRBJ2-5,CASSYGLGGRETQYF,TGTGCCAGCAGCTACGGACTAGGGGGACGGGAGACCCAGTACTTC
TRBD1,.,13,TRBV9,TRBJ1-2,CASSVTGLDGYTF,TGTGCCAGCAGCGTGACAGGGCTAGATGGCTACACCTTC
.,.,15,TRBV25-1,TRBJ1-1,CASSESKKGGTEAFF,TGTGCCAGCAGTGAAAGTAAGAAGGGAGGCACTGAAGCTTTCTTT
.,.,12,TRBV7-2,TRBJ2-3,CASRRGTDTQYF,TGTGCCAGCAGGCGGGGCACAGATACGCAGTATTTT
TRBD2,.,16,TRBV28,TRBJ2-3,CASNDRAGGKSDTQYF,TGTGCCAGCAACGACAGAGCGGGAGGGAAATCAGATACGCAGTATTTT
.,.,15,TRBV25-1,TRBJ1-4,CASSEYGGRNEKLFF,TGTGCCAGCAGTGAATATGGAGGCAGGAATGAAAAACTGTTTTTT
.,.,14,TRBV5-1,TRBJ1-2,CASTIGDTYYGYTF,TGCGCCAGCACTATAGGGGACACCTACTATGGCTACACCTTC
TRBD1,.,16,TRBV4-3,TRBJ1-6,CASSTEVDRDNSPLHF,TGCGCCAGCAGTACCGAGGTGGACAGGGATAATTCACCCCTCCACTTT
.,.,15,TRBV13,TRBJ1-1,CASRVRGGMKTEAFF,TGTGCCAGCAGGGTTCGAGGGGGAATGAAAACTGAAGCTTTCTTT
.,.,15,TRBV9,TRBJ1-2,CASTLDGSMAAGYTF,TGTGCCAGCACTTTAGACGGATCTATGGCGGCGGGCTACACCTTC
.,.,12,TRBV28,TRBJ1-5,CASSAPSQPQHF,TGTGCCAGCAGCGCCCCCAGTCAGCCCCAGCATTTT
.,.,18,TRBV28,TRBJ1-4,CASSSPTEANLANEKLFF,TGTGCCAGCAGTTCCCCTACCGAGGCAAATCTAGCTAATGAAAAACTGTTTTTT
.,.,15,TRBV19,TRBJ2-5,CAVGGDTGLKETQYF,TGTGCCGTCGGGGGAGACACAGGCCTAAAAGAGACCCAGTACTTC
.,.,15,TRBV7-9,TRBJ1-5,CASRGGGGGNQPQHF,TGTGCCAGTAGGGGGGGCGGGGGCGGCAATCAGCCCCAGCATTTT
.,.,15,TRBV27,TRBJ2-3,CASSLTPSYTDTQYF,TGTGCCAGCAGTCTGACACCGTCCTACACAGATACGCAGTATTTT
TRBD2,.,13,TRBV19,TRBJ2-7,CASQRGSSYEQYF,TGTGCCAGTCAGCGGGGGAGCTCCTACGAGCAGTACTTC
.,.,14,TRBV9,TRBJ2-7,CASSVGPRAYEQYF,TGTGCCAGCAGCGTAGGGCCCCGGGCCTACGAGCAGTACTTC
TRBD1,.,15,TRBV9,TRBJ2-7,CASSAPPGQGNEQYF,TGTGCCAGCAGTGCGCCACCGGGACAGGGGAACGAGCAGTACTTC
.,.,14,TRBV30,TRBJ1-1,CAWILGAGNTEAFF,TGTGCCTGGATCTTGGGGGCAGGGAACACTGAAGCTTTCTTT
TRBD2,.,14,TRBV4-1,TRBJ2-7,CASSQGASGSRRYF,TGCGCCAGCAGCCAAGGGGCTAGCGGGAGTCGAAGGTACTTC
.,.,14,TRBV10-2,TRBJ1-4,CASTEDSYDEKLFF,TGCGCCAGCACCGAGGACAGCTATGACGAAAAACTGTTTTTT
TRBD2,.,15,TRBV7-2,TRBJ2-7,CASSLGSGSSYEQYF,TGTGCCAGCAGCTTAGGGAGCGGGAGCTCCTACGAGCAGTACTTC
TRBD1,.,16,TRBV6-4,TRBJ2-2,CASSLHTGGNTGELFF,TGTGCCAGCAGCTTACATACAGGGGGAAACACCGGGGAGCTGTTTTTT
TRBD1,.,18,TRBV6-1,TRBJ1-6,CASSERSTGQGIYSPLHF,TGTGCCAGCAGTGAAAGATCGACGGGACAGGGCATTTATTCACCCCTCCACTTT
TRBD1,.,15,TRBV2,TRBJ2-7,CASRAGTGDLNEQYF,TGTGCCAGCCGAGCCGGGACAGGGGATTTAAACGAGCAGTACTTC
TRBD2,.,15,TRBV19,TRBJ2-5,CASSMVLAGDGTQYF,TGTGCCAGTAGTATGGTCCTAGCGGGAGACGGGACCCAGTACTTC
.,.,13,TRBV19,TRBJ1-1,CASSPQGNTEAFF,TGTGCCAGTAGTCCACAGGGCAACACTGAAGCTTTCTTT
.,.,17,TRBV7-2,TRBJ1-2,CASSFGSGTPSSDGYTF,TGTGCCAGCAGCTTTGGTTCCGGGACACCGTCCTCTGATGGCTACACCTTC
.,.,14,TRBV19,TRBJ1-1,CASSPTGKHTEAFF,TGTGCCAGTAGTCCTACAGGGAAGCACACTGAAGCTTTCTTT
.,few,20,TRBV13,TRBJ2-5,CASSQKKAHRGEGREETQYF,TGTGCCAGCAGCCAAAAGAAAGCGCACAGGGGGGAGGGCCGGGAGGAGACCCAGTACTTC
.,.,16,TRBV27,TRBJ2-7,CASSPLGAASSYEQYF,TGTGCCAGCAGTCCACTGGGAGCGGCCAGCTCCTACGAGCAGTACTTC
.,.,16,TRBV4-3,TRBJ1-3,CASSQDFTGTGNTIYF,TGCGCCAGCAGCCAAGATTTCACAGGGACCGGAAACACCATATATTTT